This TCR delta chain was identified during a study of Vδ1+ human thymocytes. General study findings and limits: In the thymus, TRG and TRD repertoires looked highly polyclonal with Gaussian CDR3 lengths.

This clone was counted only a few times. Its antigen is not known. Germline V CDR1 and CDR2: TSWWSYY, QGS. CDR3 size: 15 residues. V gave up 3 bases and J gave up 3 bases, with 14 bases separating them. Sequences come from RNA converted to cDNA by reverse transcription. CDR3 amplicons came from multiplex PCR with pooled V-gene forward and constant-region reverse primers. TCRdb re-called the multiplex PCR reads via CATT. The table records roughly 56,000 delta-chain clones, about 15% of them present only once. The chain joins TRDV1 to TRDJ1, with D maybe TRDD3 (5 bases). Sequences were obtained from Vdelta1+ gamma-delta thymocytes from the thymus. The sample's subset: FACS-sorted CD3+ TCRalphabeta- TCRVdelta1+ TCRVdelta2- thymocytes. The receptor was isolated from a girl under three years old who had congenital heart surgery. The CDR3 loop reads CALGERIKDADKLIF. In DNA, the CDR3 is TGTGCTCTTGGGGAGAGGATAAAGGACGCCGATAAACTCATCTTT.